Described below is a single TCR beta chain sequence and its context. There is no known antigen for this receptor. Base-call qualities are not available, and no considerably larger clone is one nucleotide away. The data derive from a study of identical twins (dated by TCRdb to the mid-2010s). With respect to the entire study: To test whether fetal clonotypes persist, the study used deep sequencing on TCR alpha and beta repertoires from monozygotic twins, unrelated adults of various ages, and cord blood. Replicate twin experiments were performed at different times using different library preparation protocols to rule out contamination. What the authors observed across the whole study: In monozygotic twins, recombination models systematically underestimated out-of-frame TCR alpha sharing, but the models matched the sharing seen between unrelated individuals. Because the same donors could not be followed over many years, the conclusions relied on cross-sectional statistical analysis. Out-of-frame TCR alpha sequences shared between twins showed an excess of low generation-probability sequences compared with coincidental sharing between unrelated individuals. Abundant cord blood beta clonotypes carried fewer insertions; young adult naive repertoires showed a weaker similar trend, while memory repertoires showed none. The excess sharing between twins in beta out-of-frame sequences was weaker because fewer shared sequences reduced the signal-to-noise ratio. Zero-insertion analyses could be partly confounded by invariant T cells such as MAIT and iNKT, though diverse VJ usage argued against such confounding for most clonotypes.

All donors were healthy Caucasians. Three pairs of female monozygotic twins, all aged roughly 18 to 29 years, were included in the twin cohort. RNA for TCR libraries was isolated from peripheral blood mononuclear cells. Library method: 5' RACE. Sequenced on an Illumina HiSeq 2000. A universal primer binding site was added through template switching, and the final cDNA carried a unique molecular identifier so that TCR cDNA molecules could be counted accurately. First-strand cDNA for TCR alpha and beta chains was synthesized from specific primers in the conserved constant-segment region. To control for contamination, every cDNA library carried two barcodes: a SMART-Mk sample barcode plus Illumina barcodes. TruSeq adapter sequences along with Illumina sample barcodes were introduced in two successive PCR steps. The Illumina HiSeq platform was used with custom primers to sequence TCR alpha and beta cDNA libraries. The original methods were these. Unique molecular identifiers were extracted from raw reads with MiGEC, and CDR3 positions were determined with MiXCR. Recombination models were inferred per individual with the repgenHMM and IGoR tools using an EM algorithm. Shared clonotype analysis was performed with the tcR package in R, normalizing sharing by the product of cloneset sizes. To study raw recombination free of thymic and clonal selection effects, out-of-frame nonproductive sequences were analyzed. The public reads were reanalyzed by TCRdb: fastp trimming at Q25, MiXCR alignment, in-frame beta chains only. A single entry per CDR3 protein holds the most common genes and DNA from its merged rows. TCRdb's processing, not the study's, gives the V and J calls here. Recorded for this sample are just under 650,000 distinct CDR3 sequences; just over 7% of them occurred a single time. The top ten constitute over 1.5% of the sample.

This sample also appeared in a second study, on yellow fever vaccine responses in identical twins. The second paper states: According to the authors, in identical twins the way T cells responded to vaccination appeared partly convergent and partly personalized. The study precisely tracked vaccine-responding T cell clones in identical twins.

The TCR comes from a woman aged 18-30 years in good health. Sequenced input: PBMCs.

The nucleotide sequence is given as TGTGCCAGCAGCCACGGGGCCGCCCTTACAGATACGCAGTATTTT. Translated, it gives CASSHGAALTDTQYF. This chain is built from TRBV12-3 or TRBV12-4 and TRBJ2-3; the D gene is perhaps TRBD1 or TRBD2, as each covers 5 bases. The CDR3, cysteine through phenylalanine, is 15 amino acids long. Of the read, only the CDR3 DNA is kept; its 45 bases are in frame from base 1. V gives up 6 bases and J gives up 3 bases, and the segment between their germline ends measures 16 bases.